This TCR beta chain derives from a study of early T cells in non-severe SARS-CoV-2 infection. Overall study: Chains stayed unpaired after sequencing of bulk RNA from unsorted whole blood. Study-level results: Missing private and CD4 specificities, VDJdb matching favored anti-spike CD8 responses.

cDNA molecules, individually, were tagged with unique molecular identifiers. MiXCR, applied by TCRdb to the 5' RACE reads, yields one record per CDR3 protein. The data show tens of thousands of distinct CDR3 sequences, about 15% seen once. Germline V CDR1 and CDR2: ENHRY, SYGVKD. Trimming took off 7 bases at V and 5 bases at J, with 12 bases between the two ends. This CDR3 has 12 residues. To note about this clonotype: Antigen: not known.

The chain couples TRBV10-3 to TRBJ2-7; tentative D call: TRBD1 (5 bases). Sequencing used whole blood. The TCR comes from an adult who was a healthcare worker with PCR-confirmed SARS-CoV-2 infection or an uninfected control (not recorded which). The CDR3 region has the DNA TGTGCCATCAAGGGGCTTTCCGACGAGCAGTACTTC. Protein product: CAIKGLSDEQYF.